Reported below is one TCR beta chain. Its antigen remains unknown. The V end was cut by 3 bases, the J end by 4 bases, with 12 bases between. Per the germline V gene, CDR1 is MDHEN and CDR2 is SYDVKM. The CDR3 loop spans 14 amino acids. The data belong to a study of cytomegalovirus exposure and HLA in healthy donors. At the level of the study: In a later analysis, the approximately 110 validation repertoires were reported to have used the same platform as the roughly 730 first-cohort repertoires. Study results and limitations: First-cohort TCR clusters were later found to tend to co-occur in the 120 or so validation repertoires. Altogether, 150 or so TCR beta chains were recorded as cytomegalovirus-associated. Most sequenced TCRs were rare (though some public TCRs occurred in many donors).

Generated by immunoSEQ multiplex PCR, the TCRdb table keeps only in-frame clones and is missing some. This sample yields approximately 280,000 clones, of which approximately 86% are seen a single time; approximately 1% belongs to the top ten. The chain employs TRBV28 and TRBJ1-2, with D perhaps TRBD1 (6 bases). Material for sequencing was PBMCs. This TCR was sampled from a woman under 30 in good health and CMV-seronegative. The CDR3 spells CASSFWTATYGYTF. The CDR3 coding sequence is TGTGCCAGCAGTTTTTGGACAGCAACCTATGGCTACACCTTC.